The TCR beta chain described here comes from a study of early T cells in non-severe SARS-CoV-2 infection. General study results and limits: Using VDJdb, the matching emphasized anti-spike CD8 responses while missing private and CD4 specificities.

This clonotype showed up many times. The antigen is not known. Individual cDNA molecules were tagged with unique molecular identifiers. TCRdb processed the 5' RACE reads anew with MiXCR; each CDR3 protein has one entry. The sample lists about 35,000 distinct CDR3 sequences; about 6% were seen once. The specimen sequenced was whole blood. This TCR was sampled from an adult who was a healthcare worker with PCR-confirmed SARS-CoV-2 infection or an uninfected control (not recorded which).

CDR3 DNA: TGTGCCAGCAGCCTTCGGGACAGGGTCTACAATGAGCAGTTCTTC. The encoded protein is CASSLRDRVYNEQFF. The J gene is TRBJ2-1, the V gene TRBV7-8; 9 nucleotides line up with TRBD1. CDR3 length: 15 residues. Germline V CDR1 and CDR2: SGHVS, FQNEAQ. The V and J ends lost 5 bases and 3 bases, in that order; junction bases with no gene match: 5.